This T cell receptor (beta chain) was recorded in a study of blood T cell repertoires in COVID-19. This clone was recorded once. Assay used: immunoSEQ multiplex PCR; TCRdb lists only in-frame clones, some missing. Among about 280,000 clones listed, around 88% were seen once. Germline V gene data show CDR1 as MNHEY and CDR2 as SVGAGI. The CDR3 sequence is 13 residues long. V lost 6 bases, J lost 4 bases, and 5 bases stayed unmatched. This sequence joins TRBV6-5 and TRBJ1-1, with 7 positions matching TRBD1. The TCR sequence derives from a woman aged 70 to 79 with COVID-19, enrolled during active disease. The sample was peripheral blood. In DNA form, the CDR3 reads TGTGCCAGCAGCGACAGGGACGGCACTGAAGCTTTCTTT. Its translation: CASSDRDGTEAFF.